The text below deals with one T cell receptor beta chain. What it binds is unknown. Primers used in a second PCR of about 6 to 11 cycles were a sample-barcoded 5' primer and a J-beta primer mix. A template-switch adaptor with 12 random nucleotides tagged each cDNA molecule. TCRdb re-analysed the 5' RACE reads in MiXCR, keeping a single row per CDR3 protein. The sample has roughly 550,000 distinct CDR3 sequences, 24% seen once. This sample is drawn from a study of blood T cells in healthy people across ages. CDR3 size: 13 residues. CDR1 and CDR2 from the germline V gene are SGHTA and FQGNSA. The V end was cut by 3 bases, the J end by 8 bases, with 13 bases between. Study observations and caveats: Versus aged donors, long-lived donors had higher diversity and more naive CD4+ cells. Naive and antigen-experienced cells were not separated, limiting conclusive comparison.

This same sample was also part of a study on T cells of mothers and their children.

The source material was blood. The source of this sequence is a boy aged 5-17 years in good health. The rearrangement joins TRBV7-2 to TRBJ1-2; D is unclear. The CDR3 loop reads CASSLGLWEGYTF. DNA of the CDR3: TGTGCCAGCAGCTTGGGTCTATGGGAGGGCTACACCTTC.